Listed here are 18 T cell receptor beta chains from one sample, sequenced in a study of Graves' ophthalmopathy and Graves' hyperthyroidism. Beta-chain TCR CDR3 regions were amplified from RNA transcripts. An opening RT-PCR round employed HTBI primers and preceded a second-round multiplex PCR. TCRdb itself ran the multiplex PCR reads through MiXCR, one entry per CDR3 protein. The sample carries 900,000 to 1,200,000 distinct CDR3 sequences, less than 45% recorded once. Sequenced material: peripheral blood or thyroid tissue (not recorded which). The receptors stem from an adult man with Graves' hyperthyroidism.

There are many counts of this clonotype. The V gene is TRBV4-1, the J gene TRBJ1-4, with unresolved D. Germline V CDR1 and CDR2: MGHRA, YSYEKL. This CDR3 spans 15 amino acids. Trimming pared 0 bases from V and 5 bases from J, leaving 10 bases between. In DNA, the CDR3 is TGCGCCAGCAGCCAAGAAGGTTGGCCAAATGAAAAACTGTTTTTT. Encoded protein: CASSQEGWPNEKLFF.

The V and J genes are TRBV6-2 or TRBV6-3 and TRBJ2-7, with 9 bases fitting TRBD2. Germline loops: CDR1 MNHEY, CDR2 SVGEGT. V was clipped by 6 bases and J by 7 bases; unmatched bases: 10. The CDR3 extends over 14 amino acids. Here the CDR3 reads CASRSRTSELEQYF. DNA for the CDR3: TGTGCCAGCAGATCTCGGACTAGCGAGCTTGAGCAGTACTTC.

As concerns this clonotype: A read error is likely, as this CDR3 ends without the conserved phenylalanine or tryptophan. The chain uses TRBV12-3 or TRBV12-4 and TRBJ2-6; TRBD1 is a possible D gene (5 bases). V lost 5 bases and J 0 bases, leaving 5 bases between the germline ends. This CDR3 is 14 amino acids long. For the CDR3, the DNA is TGTGCCAGCAGTGACAGCTCTGGGGCCAACGTCCTGACTCCA. Translation: CASSDSSGANVLTP.

This clonotype was observed many times. The chain carries TRBV4-3 and TRBJ2-5; weak D call: TRBD2 (5 bases). Germline values: CDR1 LGHNA, CDR2 YSLEER. Deletions cut 0 bases from V and 5 bases from J, with 13 bases between. This CDR3 comprises 15 residues. CDR3 amino acids: CASSQDEGTVETQYF. CDR3 sequence (DNA): TGCGCCAGCAGCCAAGATGAGGGTACCGTGGAGACCCAGTACTTC.

There are a few counts of this clonotype. The junction differs from germline at one of its ends, possibly a read error. The chain recombines TRBV5-1 with TRBJ1-2; D may be TRBD1 (5 bases). Germline loops: CDR1 SGHRS, CDR2 YFSETQ. This CDR3 contains 13 residues. The CDR3 sequence: CASSLGQGYGCTF. CDR3 DNA: TGCGCCAGCAGCTTGGGCCAGGGCTATGGCTGCACCTTC.

At least ten counts were recorded for this clonotype. The V and J genes are TRBV5-1 and TRBJ2-5; D gene uncertain. From germline, CDR1 is SGHRS and CDR2 YFSETQ. V lost 1 base and J 1 base, leaving 8 bases between the germline ends. The CDR3 runs 14 residues. Here the CDR3 DNA reads TGCGCCAGCAGCTTGAAGGCCAGCCAAGAGACCCAGTACTTC. It translates to CASSLKASQETQYF.

Only a few counts were recorded for this clonotype. The chain combines TRBV19 with TRBJ1-5; D not resolved. This CDR3 is 14 amino acids long. The V gene's germline CDR1 is LNHDA and CDR2 SQIVND (reference sequence). Trimming cost V 7 bases and J 4 bases, with 14 bases left between them. The CDR3 DNA follows: TGTGCCAGTAAAGCCCCCTTTTGGAATCAGCCCCAGCATTTT. This gives the protein CASKAPFWNQPQHF. Combining the CDR3 with reference TRBV19 and TRBJ1-5 gives the whole variable domain DGGITQSPKYLFRKEGQNVTLSCEQNLNHDAMYWYRQDPGQGLRLIYYSQIVNDFQKGDIAEGYSVSREKKESFPLTVTSAQKNPTAFYLCASKAPFWNQPQHFGDGTRLSIL.

V usage is TRBV9 and J usage is TRBJ2-7; maybe TRBD2 (6 bases). The CDR3 is made up of 13 amino acids. Germline values: CDR1 SGDLS, CDR2 YYNGEE. The V end was cut by 0 bases, the J end by 5 bases, with 9 bases between. The CDR3 loop is CASSVVGGNEQYF. CDR3 DNA: TGTGCCAGCAGCGTAGTTGGAGGGAACGAGCAGTACTTC. The variable domain in full, completed from reference TRBV9 and TRBJ2-7, reads DSGVTQTPKHLITATGQRVTLRCSPRSGDLSVYWYQQSLDQGLQFLIQYYNGEERAKGNILERFSAQQFPDLHSELNLSSLELGDSALYFCASSVVGGNEQYFGPGTRLTVT.

This clonotype was seen only a few times. The chain has TRBV2 and TRBJ1-1; no definite D call. CDR3 length: 14 residues. Trimming cost V 6 bases and J 1 base, with 12 bases left between them. CDR1 and CDR2 (germline): SNHLY, FYNNEI. CDR3 nucleotides: TGTGCCAGCAGCCCCGGGAATACGAACACTGAAGCTTTCTTT. It yields the protein CASSPGNTNTEAFF.

This chain joins TRBV30 and TRBJ1-2, with no clear D. V was shortened by 1 base and J by 0 bases, with 12 bases between the two germline ends. The germline CDR1 and CDR2 sequences are GTSNPN and SVGIG (reference sequence). This CDR3 has 15 amino acids. The CDR3 sequence is CAWSGLGLANYGYTF. The CDR3 DNA sequence: TGTGCCTGGAGTGGTCTGGGTTTAGCTAACTATGGCTACACCTTC.

For this clonotype: A much larger clonotype is one base distant, so this may be a read error. The chain combines TRBV7-9 with TRBJ2-7; TRBD2 matches at 8 bases. V lost 1 base, J lost 3 bases, and 5 bases stayed unmatched. Germline CDR1 is SEHNR and CDR2 is FQNEAQ (reference sequence). The CDR3 runs 15 residues. CDR3 protein: CASSLGGRGVYEQYF. The CDR3 nucleotides are TGTGCCAGCAGCTTAGGTGGGCGGGGGGTCTACGAGCAGTACTTC.

The J gene is TRBJ1-3, the V gene TRBV5-1, with D tentatively TRBD1 (5 bases). The CDR3 loop spans 17 amino acids. Germline V lookup: CDR1 SGHRS, CDR2 YFSETQ. V was pared by 4 bases and J by 0 bases, with 17 bases between. CDR3: CASSQDAGSSSGNTIYF. In DNA, the CDR3 is TGCGCCAGCAGCCAAGATGCAGGGAGTAGCTCTGGAAACACCATATATTTT.

V and J are TRBV13 and TRBJ1-5, with TRBD1 identical over 7 bases. V trimming: 6 bases; J trimming: 3 bases; junction bases outside the gene matches: 8. Germline CDR1 reads PRHDT; CDR2 reads FYEKMQ (reference sequence). This CDR3 has 15 residues. CDR3 amino acids: CASSTGQDHNQPQHF. CDR3 coding DNA: TGTGCCAGCAGTACCGGACAGGACCACAATCAGCCCCAGCATTTT.

In its sample, this clonotype was seen a few times. V and J are TRBV29-1 and TRBJ1-1; the D is unclear. The length of the CDR3 is 13 residues. Trimming stripped 6 bases from V and 0 bases from J, with 11 bases between. The V gene's germline CDR1 is SQVTM and CDR2 ANQGSEA. The CDR3 DNA sequence: TGCAGCGTCCGCAGGAGTATGAACACTGAAGCTTTCTTT. It is translated as CSVRRSMNTEAFF.

The chain has TRBV7-9 and TRBJ1-1, with D possibly being TRBD1 (5 bases). Germline V gene lookup returns CDR1 SEHNR and CDR2 FQNEAQ (reference sequence). The CDR3 runs to 15 residues. Between the trimmed V and J ends, which lost 3 bases and 1 base, there was a span of 12 bases. The DNA of the CDR3 is TGTGCCAGCAGCTTCGGGGGAGGTTCGAACACTGAAGCTTTCTTT. Translated: CASSFGGGSNTEAFF.

This clonotype was detected ten times or more. This chain links TRBV5-1 with TRBJ1-1; 7 nucleotides align to TRBD1. The ends lost 4 bases at V and 6 bases at J; junction bases unmatched: 9. Germline V CDR1 and CDR2: SGHRS, YFSETQ. This CDR3 comprises 14 residues. CDR3 nucleotides: TGCGCCAGCAGCATGGAAGGGGGCTTCGCTGAAGCTTTCTTT. As protein: CASSMEGGFAEAFF.

This chain uses TRBV25-1 with TRBJ1-2, with 7 positions matching TRBD1. CDR1 MGHDK and CDR2 SYGVNS come from the germline V gene. J lost 6 bases, V lost 6 bases, and 10 bases had no gene match. The CDR3 contains 14 residues. The CDR3 DNA reads as TGTGCCAGCAGATCCCAGGGGGGTCTGGATGGCTACACCTTC. Translating gives CASRSQGGLDGYTF.

At least ten counts were recorded for this clonotype. The V gene is TRBV5-1, the J gene TRBJ1-5; 9 nucleotides agree with TRBD1. CDR1 and CDR2 (germline): SGHRS, YFSETQ. This CDR3 region has 17 residues. After removal of 4 bases from V and 0 bases from J, the junction contained 8 bases not matched to a gene. The CDR3 protein is CASSPGTGFNSNQPQHF. The DNA for the CDR3 is TGCGCCAGCAGCCCCGGGACAGGGTTTAATAGCAATCAGCCCCAGCATTTT.